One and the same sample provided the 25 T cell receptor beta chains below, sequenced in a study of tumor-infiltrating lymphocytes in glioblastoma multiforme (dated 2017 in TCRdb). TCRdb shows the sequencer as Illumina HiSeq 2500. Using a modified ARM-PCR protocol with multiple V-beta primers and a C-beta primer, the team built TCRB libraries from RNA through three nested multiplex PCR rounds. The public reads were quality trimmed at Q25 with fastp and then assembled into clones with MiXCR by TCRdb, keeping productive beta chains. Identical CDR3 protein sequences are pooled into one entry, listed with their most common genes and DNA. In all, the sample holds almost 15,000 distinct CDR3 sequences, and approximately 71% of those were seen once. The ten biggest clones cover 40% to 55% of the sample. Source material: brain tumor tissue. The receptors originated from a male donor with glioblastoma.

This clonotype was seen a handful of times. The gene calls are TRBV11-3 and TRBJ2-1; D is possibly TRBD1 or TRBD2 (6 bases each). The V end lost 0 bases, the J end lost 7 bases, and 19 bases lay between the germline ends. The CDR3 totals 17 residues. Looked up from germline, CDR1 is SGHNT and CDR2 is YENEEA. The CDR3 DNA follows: TGTGCCAGCAGCTTAGAGGGGGCGGGACACGGTGTGAATGAGCAGTTCTTC. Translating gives CASSLEGAGHGVNEQFF. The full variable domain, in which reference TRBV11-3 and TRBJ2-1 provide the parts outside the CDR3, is EAGVVQSPRYKIIEKKQPVAFWCNPISGHNTLYWYLQNLGQGPELLIRYENEEAVDDSQLPKDRFSAERLKGVDSTLKIQPAELGDSAVYLCASSLEGAGHGVNEQFFGPGTRLTVL.

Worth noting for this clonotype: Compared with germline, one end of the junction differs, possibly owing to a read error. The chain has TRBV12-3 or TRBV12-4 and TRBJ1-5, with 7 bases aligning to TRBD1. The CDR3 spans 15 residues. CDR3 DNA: TGTGCCAGTAATGACGACAGGGTTAGCAATCAGCCCCAGCTTTTT. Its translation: CASNDDRVSNQPQLF.

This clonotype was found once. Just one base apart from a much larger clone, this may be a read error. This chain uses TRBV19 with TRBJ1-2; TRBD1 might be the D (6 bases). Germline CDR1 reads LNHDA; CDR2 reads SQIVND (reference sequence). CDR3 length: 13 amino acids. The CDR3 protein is CAGSTQGHYGYTF. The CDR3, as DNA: TGTGCCGGTAGTACGCAGGGGCACTATGGCTACACCTTC.

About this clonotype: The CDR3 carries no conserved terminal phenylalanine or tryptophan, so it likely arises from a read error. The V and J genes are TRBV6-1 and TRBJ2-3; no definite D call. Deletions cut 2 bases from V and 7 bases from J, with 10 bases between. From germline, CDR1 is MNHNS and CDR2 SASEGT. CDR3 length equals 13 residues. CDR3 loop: CASSEYRIHTQYL. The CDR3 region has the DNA TGTGCCAGCAGTGAATACCGCATCCATACGCAGTATTTG.

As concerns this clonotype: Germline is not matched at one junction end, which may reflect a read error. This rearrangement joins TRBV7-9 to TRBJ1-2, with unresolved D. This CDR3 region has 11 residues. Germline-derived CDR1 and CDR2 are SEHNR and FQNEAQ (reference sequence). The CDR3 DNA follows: TGTACCAGCAGCTTCCGAGATGGCTACACCTTC. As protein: CTSSFRDGYTF.

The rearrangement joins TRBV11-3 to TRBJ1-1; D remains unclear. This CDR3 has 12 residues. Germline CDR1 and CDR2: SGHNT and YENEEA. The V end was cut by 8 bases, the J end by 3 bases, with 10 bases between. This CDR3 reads CASGWADTEAFF. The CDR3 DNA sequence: TGTGCCAGCGGTTGGGCGGACACTGAAGCTTTCTTT.

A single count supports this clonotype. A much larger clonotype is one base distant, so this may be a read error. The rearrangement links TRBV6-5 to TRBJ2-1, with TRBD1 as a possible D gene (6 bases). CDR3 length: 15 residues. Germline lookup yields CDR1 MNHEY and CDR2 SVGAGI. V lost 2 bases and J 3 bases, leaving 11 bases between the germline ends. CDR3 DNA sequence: TGTGCCAGCAGTTACCTAACAGGGTACTACAATGAGCAGTTCTTC. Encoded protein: CASSYLTGYYNEQFF.

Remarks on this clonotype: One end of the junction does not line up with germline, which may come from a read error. CDR3 residues: CASTTGAGANVLAF. CDR3 bases: TGTGCCAGCACCACCGGGGCGGGGGCCAACGTCCTGGCTTTC. The chain is built from TRBV12-3 or TRBV12-4 and TRBJ2-6; a weak D match, TRBD2 (7 bases). This CDR3 is 14 amino acids long.

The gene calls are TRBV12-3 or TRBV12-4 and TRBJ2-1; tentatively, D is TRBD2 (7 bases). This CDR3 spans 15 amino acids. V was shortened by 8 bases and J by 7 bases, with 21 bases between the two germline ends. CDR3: CASVTLGGPENEQFF. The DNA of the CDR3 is TGTGCCAGCGTTACCCTGGGGGGGCCGGAGAATGAGCAGTTCTTC.

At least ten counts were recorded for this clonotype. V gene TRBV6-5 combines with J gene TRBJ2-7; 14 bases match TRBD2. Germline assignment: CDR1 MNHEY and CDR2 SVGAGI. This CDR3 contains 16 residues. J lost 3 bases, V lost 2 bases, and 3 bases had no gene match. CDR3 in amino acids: CASSYQGLAGVYEQYF. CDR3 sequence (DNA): TGTGCCAGCAGTTACCAGGGACTAGCGGGAGTCTACGAGCAGTACTTC.

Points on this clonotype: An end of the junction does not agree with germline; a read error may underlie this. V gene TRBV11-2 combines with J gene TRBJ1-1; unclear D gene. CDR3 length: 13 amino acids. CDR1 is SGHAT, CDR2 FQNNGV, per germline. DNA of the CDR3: TGTGCCAGCAGCTTTTCAGACACCGGGGAGCTGTCTTTT. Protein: CASSFSDTGELSF. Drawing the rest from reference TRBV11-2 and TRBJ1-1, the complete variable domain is EAGVAQSPRYKIIEKRQSVAFWCNPISGHATLYWYQQILGQGPKLLIQFQNNGVVDDSQLPKDRFSAERLKGVDSTLKIQPAKLEDSAVYLCASSFSDTGELSFGQGTRLTVV.

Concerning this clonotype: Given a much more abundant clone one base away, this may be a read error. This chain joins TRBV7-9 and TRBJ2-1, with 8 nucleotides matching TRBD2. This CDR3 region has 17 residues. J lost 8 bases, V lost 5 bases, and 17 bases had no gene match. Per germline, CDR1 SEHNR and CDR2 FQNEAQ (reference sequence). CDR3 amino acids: CASSGPGLVGQIDEQFF. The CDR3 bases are TGTGCCAGCAGCGGTCCGGGACTAGTGGGACAAATTGATGAGCAGTTCTTC. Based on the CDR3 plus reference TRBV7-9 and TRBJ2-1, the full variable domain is DTGVSQNPRHKITKRGQNVTFRCDPISEHNRLYWYRQTLGQGPEFLTYFQNEAQLEKSRLLSDRFSAERPKGSFSTLEIQRTEQGDSAMYLCASSGPGLVGQIDEQFFGPGTRLTVL.

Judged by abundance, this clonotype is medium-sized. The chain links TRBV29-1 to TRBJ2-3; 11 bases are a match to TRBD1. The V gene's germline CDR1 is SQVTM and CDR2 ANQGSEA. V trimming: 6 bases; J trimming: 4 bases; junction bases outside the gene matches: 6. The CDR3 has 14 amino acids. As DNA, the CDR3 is TGCAGCGTCCTCCGGGACAGGGGGTCAGATACGCAGTATTTT. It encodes CSVLRDRGSDTQYF.

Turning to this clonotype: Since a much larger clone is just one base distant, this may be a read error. CDR3: CASYDSSEANVLTF. In DNA, the CDR3 is TGTGCCAGCTACGACAGCTCTGAGGCCAACGTCCTGACTTTC. The chain is built from TRBV18 and TRBJ2-6; D possibly corresponds to TRBD1 (5 bases). This CDR3 has 14 residues. Germline loops: CDR1 KGHSH, CDR2 LQKENI.

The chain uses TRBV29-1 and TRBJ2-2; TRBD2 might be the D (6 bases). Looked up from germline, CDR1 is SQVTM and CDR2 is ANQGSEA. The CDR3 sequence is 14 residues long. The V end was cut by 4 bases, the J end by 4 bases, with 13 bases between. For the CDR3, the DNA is TGCAGCGTTGTAGGAAGGGGAGGCACCGGGGAGCTGTTTTTT. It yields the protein CSVVGRGGTGELFF.

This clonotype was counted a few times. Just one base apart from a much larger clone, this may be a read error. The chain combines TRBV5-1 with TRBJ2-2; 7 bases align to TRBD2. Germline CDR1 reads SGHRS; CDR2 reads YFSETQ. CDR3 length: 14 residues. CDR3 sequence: CASSLAQFGGGLFF. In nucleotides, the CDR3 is TGCGCCAGCAGCTTGGCTCAATTCGGCGGGGGGCTGTTTTTT.

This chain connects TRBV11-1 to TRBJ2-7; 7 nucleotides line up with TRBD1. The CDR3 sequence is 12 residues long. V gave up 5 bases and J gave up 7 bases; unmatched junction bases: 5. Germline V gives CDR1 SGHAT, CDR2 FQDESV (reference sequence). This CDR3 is CASSGQESEQYF. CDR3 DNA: TGTGCCAGCAGCGGACAGGAGAGTGAGCAGTACTTC. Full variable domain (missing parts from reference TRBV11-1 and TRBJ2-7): EAEVAQSPRYKITEKSQAVAFWCDPISGHATLYWYRQILGQGPELLVQFQDESVVDDSQLPKDRFSAERLKGVDSTLKIQPAELGDSAMYLCASSGQESEQYFGPGTRLTVT.

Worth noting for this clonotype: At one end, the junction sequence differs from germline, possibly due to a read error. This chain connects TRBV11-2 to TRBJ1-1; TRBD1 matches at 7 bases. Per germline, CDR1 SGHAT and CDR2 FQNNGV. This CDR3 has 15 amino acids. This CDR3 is CASGLEGQGGAEAFF. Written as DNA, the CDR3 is TGTGCCAGCGGCTTAGAGGGGCAGGGGGGCGCTGAAGCTTTCTTT.

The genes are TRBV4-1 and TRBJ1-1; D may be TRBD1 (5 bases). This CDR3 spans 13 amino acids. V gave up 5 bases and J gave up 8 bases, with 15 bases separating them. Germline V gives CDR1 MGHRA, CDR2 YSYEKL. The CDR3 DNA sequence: TGCGCCAGCAGCTACCTCGGGGGTGTGGAAGCTTTCTTT. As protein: CASSYLGGVEAFF.

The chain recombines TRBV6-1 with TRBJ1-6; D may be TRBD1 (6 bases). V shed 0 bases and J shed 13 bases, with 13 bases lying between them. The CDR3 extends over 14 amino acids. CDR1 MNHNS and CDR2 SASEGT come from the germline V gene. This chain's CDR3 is CASSEAGGPAPLHF. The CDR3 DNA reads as TGTGCCAGCAGTGAAGCTGGGGGCCCGGCGCCCCTCCACTTT.

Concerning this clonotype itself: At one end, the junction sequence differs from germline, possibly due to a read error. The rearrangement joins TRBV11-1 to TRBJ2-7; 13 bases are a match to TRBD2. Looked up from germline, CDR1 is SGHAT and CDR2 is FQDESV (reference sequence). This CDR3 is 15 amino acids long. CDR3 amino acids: CANSRTSGGVNEQYF. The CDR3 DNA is TGTGCCAACAGCAGGACTAGCGGGGGTGTCAACGAGCAGTACTTC.

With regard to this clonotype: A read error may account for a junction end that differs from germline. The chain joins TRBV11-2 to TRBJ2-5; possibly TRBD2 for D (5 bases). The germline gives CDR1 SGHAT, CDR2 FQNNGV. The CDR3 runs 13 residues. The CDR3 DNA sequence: TGTGGCAGCAGCTTCGGGGTTGGAGAGACCCAGTACTTC. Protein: CGSSFGVGETQYF.

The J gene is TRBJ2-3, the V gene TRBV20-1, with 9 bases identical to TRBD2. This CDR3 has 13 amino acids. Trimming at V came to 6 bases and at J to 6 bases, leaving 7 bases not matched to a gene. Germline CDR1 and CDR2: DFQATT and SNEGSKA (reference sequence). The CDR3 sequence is CSAGSGGSDTQYF. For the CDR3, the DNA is TGCAGTGCGGGTAGCGGGGGATCGGATACGCAGTATTTT.

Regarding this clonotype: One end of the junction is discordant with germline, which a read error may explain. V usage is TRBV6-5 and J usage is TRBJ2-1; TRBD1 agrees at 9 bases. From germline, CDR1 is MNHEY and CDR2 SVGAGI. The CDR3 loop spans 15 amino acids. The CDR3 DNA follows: TGTGCCAGCAGCAGAGCCGGACAGGGGCCCAATGAGCAGCTCTTC. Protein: CASSRAGQGPNEQLF.

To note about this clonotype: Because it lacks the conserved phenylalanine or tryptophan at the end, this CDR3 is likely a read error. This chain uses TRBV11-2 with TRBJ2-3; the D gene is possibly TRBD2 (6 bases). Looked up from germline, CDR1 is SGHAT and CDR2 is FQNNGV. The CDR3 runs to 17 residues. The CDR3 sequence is CASGLDPANTSTDKQYS. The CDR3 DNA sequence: TGTGCCAGCGGCTTAGATCCTGCAAACACTAGCACAGATAAGCAGTATTCT.